This T cell receptor beta chain was sequenced during a study of blood T cell repertoires in COVID-19. Sequencing used immunoSEQ multiplex PCR; TCRdb keeps in-frame clones, though not all of them. The sample consists of hundreds of thousands of clones, over 75% of them appearing once. V lost 4 bases, J lost 1 base, and 14 bases lay in between. This CDR3 spans 15 amino acids. CDR1 is SGHRS, CDR2 YFSETQ, per germline. The sequence was collected from a man aged 25-45 years with acute COVID-19. The gene calls are TRBV5-1 and TRBJ2-5; a weak D match, TRBD2 (6 bases). Sample: PBMCs or T cells enriched from blood (not recorded which). In DNA, the CDR3 is TGCGCCAGCAGCCGTATTCCGGGACTCCAAGAGACCCAGTACTTC. Translating it yields CASSRIPGLQETQYF.